This T cell receptor (beta chain) was found in a study of high-grade serous ovarian cancer treatment subgroups (dated by TCRdb to 2020 to 2023). Turning to the overall study: On average, each sample produced 14,000 to 15,000 sequencing reads and roughly 7,500 unique TCR beta rearrangements. The study examined TCR beta repertoires in high-grade serous ovarian cancer patients who were grouped under a laparoscopic triage algorithm by complete gross resection or by neoadjuvant chemotherapy response. One primary tumor sample and two metastatic tumor samples were collected from each patient, for a total of around 99 samples. A cohort of 30 or so patients was included: roughly 10 with no residual disease after primary surgery (R0), roughly 10 who were excellent NACT responders, and roughly 10 who were poor NACT responders.

The germline V gene supplies CDR1 MDHEN and CDR2 SYDVKM. V and J lose 3 bases and 7 bases, and a span of 10 bases separates them. Inclusive of the bounding cysteine and phenylalanine, the CDR3 is 12 residues long. The sequence is cut down to CDR3 DNA, 36 bases in frame from base 1. Tumor samples were obtained before definitive surgery or chemotherapy. Genomic DNA extraction was performed by the MD Anderson Biospecimen Extraction Resource, and TCR sequencing was carried out by the MD Anderson Cancer Genomics Laboratory. The roughly 90 tumor samples were subjected to high-throughput TCR profiling using ImmunoSEQ. On the study's bioinformatics: Repertoire diversity metrics included richness (unique productive sequences), clonality, evenness and relatedness; Bhattacharyya coefficient assessed similarity between samples. A sensitivity analysis that removed TCRs with fewer than two reads produced consistent conclusions. TCRdb stores this immuneACCESS table with in-frame sequences only. Part of the clones is absent; in the studies checked, under half of the shortfall reflects unresolved V genes, and no reason is known for the rest. Clone size and V and J calls were adopted from that table, with D and trimming inferred from the DNA. Here the sample has roughly 7,600 clones; 60% to 85% occur a single time. Of the sample, 9.5% to 13% falls within the top ten clones.

By its share of the sample, this clone is medium-sized (0.01 to 0.1%). The target of this receptor is not known. No much larger clonotype is one base removed from it; base qualities were not supplied. The investigation overall reported the following: Tumors from the same patient had repertoire similarity ranging from 0.11 to 0.79, while tumors from different patients showed almost no similarity. Bulk tumor TCR sequencing lacked spatial information, limiting insight into HGSC tumor complexity and diversity. Neoantigen level correlated positively with TCR clonal relatedness, and copy number variation and mutation load from whole-genome sequencing showed a positive trend with TCR clonal relatedness. TCR repertoire analyses focused on CDR3; CDR1 and CDR2 were not analyzed.

Sequencing was done on a sample of tumor tissue. The chain is encoded by TRBV28 joined to TRBJ2-7, with TRBD2 as a weak D call on 6 bases. The TCR originated in a human donor with high-grade serous ovarian cancer. The nucleotide sequence reads TGTGCCAGCAGTTTCGGGGGTGGGGAGCAGTACTTC. Protein translation: CASSFGGGEQYF.